A single sample gave rise to the 5 T cell receptor beta chains below, sequenced in a study of blood T cell repertoires in COVID-19. The method was immunoSEQ multiplex PCR; TCRdb's version includes in-frame clones alone and lacks a portion of them. This table holds a few hundred thousand clones, nearly 90% found once. The source material was PBMCs or T cells enriched from blood (not recorded which). These receptors were collected from a woman under 40 who had recovered from COVID-19.

This chain joins TRBV7-9 and TRBJ2-7, with 9 bases fitting TRBD1. The CDR3 is made up of 15 amino acids. Germline CDR1 and CDR2: SEHNR and FQNEAQ (reference sequence). V dropped 5 bases and J dropped 5; count of bases not matched to a gene: 10. The CDR3 nucleotides read TGTGCCAGCAGCCGGGAAGGGACAGGGCGGAACGAGCAGTACTTC. Protein: CASSREGTGRNEQYF.

CDR3 bases: TGTGCCAGCAGCTTAGAAGTGACTAGCGGGAGATCTTACGAGCAGTACTTC. Residues: CASSLEVTSGRSYEQYF. The chain employs TRBV11-2 and TRBJ2-7; 12 bases line up with TRBD2. Germline values: CDR1 SGHAT, CDR2 FQNNGV. This CDR3 has 17 amino acids. Trimming took 0 bases from V and 4 from J; bases not matched to a gene: 7.

CDR3 region: CASSVVAGATRDTQYF. CDR3 nucleotide sequence: TGTGCCAGCAGCGTAGTTGCGGGGGCCACCCGAGATACGCAGTATTTT. The chain has TRBV9 and TRBJ2-3, with D possibly TRBD2 on 7 matching bases. Per germline, CDR1 SGDLS and CDR2 YYNGEE. Trimming left V 0 bases short and J 5 bases short, with 16 bases between. The CDR3 covers 16 residues.

This clone was seen just once. This chain joins TRBV29-1 and TRBJ1-2; 7 positions agree with TRBD1. V shed 8 bases, J shed 8 bases, and the junction held 11 bases outside the gene matches. The CDR3 is 12 residues long. Germline V CDR1 and CDR2: SQVTM, ANQGSEA. In nucleotides, the CDR3 is TGCAGCTGTTATACAGGGGCGGGGGGCTACACCTTC. This sequence encodes CSCYTGAGGYTF. Full variable domain (remainder filled in from reference TRBV29-1 and TRBJ1-2): SAVISQKPSRDICQRGTSLTIQCQVDSQVTMMFWYRQQPGQSLTLIATANQGSEATYESGFVIDKFPISRPNLTFSTLTVSNMSPEDSSIYLCSCYTGAGGYTFGSGTRLTVV.

This clone was picked up a small number of times. This chain joins TRBV4-1 and TRBJ2-2; possible D gene TRBD2, 6 bases. The CDR3 is 16 amino acids. Trimming cost V 4 bases and J 1 base, with 13 bases left between them. CDR1 MGHRA and CDR2 YSYEKL come from the germline V gene. The CDR3 region is CASSLEPGENTGELFF. The CDR3 DNA reads TGCGCCAGCAGCCTCGAACCGGGAGAGAACACCGGGGAGCTGTTTTTT.